These 14 T cell receptor beta chains originate from one sample sequenced in a study of T cell changes during pregnancy in multiple sclerosis. Produced via immunoSEQ multiplex PCR; TCRdb's table is partial and in-frame only. The sample has roughly 70,000 clones; 91% are singletons. Source: peripheral blood, taken in the first trimester of pregnancy. The receptors originated from a female donor with multiple sclerosis, enrolled in a pregnancy study.

The chain joins TRBV5-1 to TRBJ2-7; 10 positions match TRBD1. J gave up 2 bases and V 4 bases, and 6 bases lay outside the gene matches. The CDR3 is 15 residues long. Germline V lookup: CDR1 SGHRS, CDR2 YFSETQ. For the CDR3, the DNA is TGCGCCAGCAGCATCACCGGACAGGGGGCCTACGAGCAGTACTTC. Translating gives CASSITGQGAYEQYF.

The chain links TRBV10-3 to TRBJ2-3; D remains ambiguous. Germline V gives CDR1 ENHRY, CDR2 SYGVKD. There are 14 residues in the CDR3. V was trimmed by 7 bases and J by 0 bases, leaving 11 bases between them. CDR3 coding DNA: TGTGCCATCAACGAAAGACACAGCACAGATACGCAGTATTTT. Protein: CAINERHSTDTQYF.

The V call is TRBV14, the J call TRBJ1-6; unclear D gene. The CDR3 has 14 amino acids. V lost 7 bases and J 6 bases, leaving 13 bases between the germline ends. Germline CDR1 reads SGHDN; CDR2 reads FVKESK. The CDR3 coding sequence is TGTGCCAGCATGGTCTTCTTCGGTAATTCACCCCTCCACTTT. The encoded protein is CASMVFFGNSPLHF.

The genes are TRBV13 and TRBJ1-5; no clear D. Germline V lookup: CDR1 PRHDT, CDR2 FYEKMQ (reference sequence). CDR3 size: 14 residues. The germline V and J ends were trimmed by 0 bases and 3 bases, with 6 bases remaining between them. CDR3 coding DNA: TGTGCCAGCAGCTTAGGCACTTACAATCAGCCCCAGCATTTT. Its translation: CASSLGTYNQPQHF.

The chain carries TRBV18 and TRBJ2-1, with D perhaps matching TRBD2 (6 bases). V lost 3 bases to trimming and J lost 5 bases, with 8 bases between them. The CDR3 has 13 residues. Germline V CDR1 and CDR2: KGHSH, LQKENI. CDR3: CASSPGLHNEQFF. The CDR3 DNA follows: TGTGCCAGCTCACCGGGACTTCACAATGAGCAGTTCTTC.

The chain couples TRBV7-9 to TRBJ1-1; D unclear. The CDR3 length is 13 residues. Trimming took 0 bases from V and 8 from J, leaving 10 bases between them. Germline V lookup: CDR1 SEHNR, CDR2 FQNEAQ (reference sequence). The CDR3 DNA follows: TGTGCCAGCAGCTTAGCGGGCCTTGAGGAAGCTTTCTTT. Translation: CASSLAGLEEAFF.

The V call is TRBV29-1, the J call TRBJ2-1; tentative D call: TRBD2 (7 bases). The germline gives CDR1 SQVTM, CDR2 ANQGSEA. V lost 0 bases and J 6 bases, leaving 21 bases between the germline ends. The CDR3 has 17 amino acids. CDR3 nucleotides: TGCAGCGTTGAAGACAAGATAGTAGGGGGGGGGCCCAATGAGCAGTTCTTC. Residues: CSVEDKIVGGGPNEQFF.

The chain carries TRBV29-1 and TRBJ2-3; 8 bases match TRBD2. Per germline, CDR1 SQVTM and CDR2 ANQGSEA. The CDR3 is 15 residues long. The V gene end was trimmed by 5 bases and the J gene end by 0 bases; junction bases not matched to a gene: 7. The CDR3 sequence: CSVSSTSGSTDTQYF. CDR3 nucleotide sequence: TGCAGCGTTTCCAGTACTAGCGGAAGCACAGATACGCAGTATTTT.

The chain joins TRBV7-8 to TRBJ1-1; TRBD1 aligns across 7 bases. V trimming: 5 bases; J trimming: 1 base; junction bases outside the gene matches: 4. Germline V gene sequence: CDR1 SGHVS, CDR2 FQNEAQ. CDR3 length: 14 amino acids. CDR3 bases: TGTGCCAGCAGCCCACGGGACAGGAACACTGAAGCTTTCTTT. This gives the protein CASSPRDRNTEAFF.

This CDR3 is CASSLVSGDADTQYF. The CDR3 nucleotides read TGCGCCAGCAGCTTGGTTAGCGGGGACGCAGATACGCAGTATTTT. The chain employs TRBV5-1 and TRBJ2-3, with 8 positions matching TRBD2. The trim removed 0 bases at V and 4 bases at J, leaving 4 bases unmatched. The V gene's germline CDR1 is SGHRS and CDR2 YFSETQ. The CDR3 totals 15 residues.

The V gene is TRBV9, the J gene TRBJ2-2, with a weak D call TRBD2 (6 bases). Trimming took 4 bases from V and 8 from J, leaving 18 bases between them. The CDR3 length is 15 residues. Germline V gene data show CDR1 as SGDLS and CDR2 as YYNGEE. CDR3 DNA sequence: TGTGCCAGCAGCACGAGTGGGGGGTCCTGGGGGGAGCTGTTTTTT. Translated, it gives CASSTSGGSWGELFF.

The chain combines TRBV5-1 with TRBJ2-7, with TRBD2 as a possible D gene (6 bases). V gave up 2 bases and J gave up 0 bases, with 9 bases separating them. This CDR3 has 14 residues. Germline V gene lookup returns CDR1 SGHRS and CDR2 YFSETQ. This chain's CDR3 is CASSFGGFSYEQYF. CDR3 nucleotide sequence: TGCGCCAGCAGCTTTGGGGGGTTCTCCTACGAGCAGTACTTC.

The V call is TRBV10-2, the J call TRBJ2-3; 7 bases map to TRBD2. Germline lookup yields CDR1 WSHSY and CDR2 SAAADI. The CDR3 has 17 amino acids. The V and J ends lost 7 bases and 4 bases, in that order; junction bases with no gene match: 17. Here the CDR3 reads CASNRGLWREKPDTQYF. The CDR3 DNA reads as TGCGCCAGCAATCGGGGGTTATGGCGGGAGAAGCCAGATACGCAGTATTTT.

The chain links TRBV6-1 to TRBJ1-5; 9 bases are shared with TRBD1. The CDR3 extends over 15 amino acids. Germline V gene sequence: CDR1 MNHNS, CDR2 SASEGT. J gave up 4 bases and V 5 bases, and 6 bases lay outside the gene matches. The CDR3 is CASSKRGTGNQPQHF. As DNA, the CDR3 is TGTGCCAGCAGTAAAAGAGGGACAGGGAATCAGCCCCAGCATTTT.